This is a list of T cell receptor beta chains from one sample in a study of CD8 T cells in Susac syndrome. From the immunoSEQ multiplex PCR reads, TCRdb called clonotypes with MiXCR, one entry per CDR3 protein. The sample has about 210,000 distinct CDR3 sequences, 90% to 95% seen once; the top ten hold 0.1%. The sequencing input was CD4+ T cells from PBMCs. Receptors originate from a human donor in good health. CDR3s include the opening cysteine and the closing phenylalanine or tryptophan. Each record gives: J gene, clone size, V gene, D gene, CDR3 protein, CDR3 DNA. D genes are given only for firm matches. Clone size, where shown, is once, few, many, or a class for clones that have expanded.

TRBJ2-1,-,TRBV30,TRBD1,CAWNQGQDNEQFF,TGTGCCTGGAACCAGGGACAGGACAATGAGCAGTTCTTC
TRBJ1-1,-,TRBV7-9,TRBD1,CASSSRGPTEAFF,TGTGCCAGCAGCTCCAGGGGGCCTACTGAAGCTTTCTTT
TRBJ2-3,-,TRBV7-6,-,CASSLGIDPGTDTQYF,TGTGCCAGCAGCTTAGGGATCGACCCGGGGACAGATACGCAGTATTTT
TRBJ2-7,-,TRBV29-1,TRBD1,CSVDGTGAYEQYF,TGCAGCGTTGACGGGACAGGGGCCTACGAGCAGTACTTC
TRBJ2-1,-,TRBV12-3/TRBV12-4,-,CASSPRQEQFF,TGTGCCAGCAGTCCCCGGCAGGAGCAGTTCTTC
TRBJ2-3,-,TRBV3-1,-,CASRTTSGDTQYF,TGTGCCAGCCGGACTACCTCGGGAGATACGCAGTATTTT
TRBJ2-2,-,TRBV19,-,CASREGPNTGELFF,TGTGCCAGTAGGGAGGGCCCGAACACCGGGGAGCTGTTTTTT
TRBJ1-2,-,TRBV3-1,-,CASSHRGQYYGYTF,TGTGCCAGCAGCCATAGAGGACAGTACTATGGCTACACCTTC
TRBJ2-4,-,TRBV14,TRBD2,CASSGSSGLAKNIQYF,TGTGCCAGCAGCGGATCTAGCGGACTAGCCAAAAACATTCAGTACTTC
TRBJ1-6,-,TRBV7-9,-,CASSLGTESPLHF,TGTGCCAGCAGCTTAGGGACAGAATCACCCCTCCACTTT
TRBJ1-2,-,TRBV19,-,CASSIERVNYGYTF,TGTGCCAGTAGTATAGAGCGGGTAAACTATGGCTACACCTTC
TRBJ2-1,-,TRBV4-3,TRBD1,CASSQEARDRQFF,TGCGCCAGCAGCCAAGAGGCAAGGGACAGGCAGTTCTTC
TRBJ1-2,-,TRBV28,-,CASSLSWDSYGYTF,TGTGCCAGCAGTTTATCTTGGGACTCCTATGGCTACACCTTC
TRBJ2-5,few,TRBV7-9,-,CASSLASETQYF,TGTGCCAGCAGCTTAGCCTCAGAGACCCAGTACTTC
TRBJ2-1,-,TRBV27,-,CASSPGSGGRNEQFF,TGTGCCAGCAGTCCGGGGAGCGGAGGGAGAAATGAGCAGTTCTTC
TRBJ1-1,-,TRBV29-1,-,CSVDGLNTEAFF,TGCAGCGTTGACGGACTGAACACTGAAGCTTTCTTT
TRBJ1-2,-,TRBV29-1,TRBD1,CSVEKGGAGYGYTF,TGCAGCGTTGAAAAAGGGGGCGCGGGCTATGGCTACACCTTC
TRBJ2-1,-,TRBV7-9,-,CASSYRVGMPYNEQFF,TGTGCCAGCAGCTACAGGGTAGGGATGCCCTACAATGAGCAGTTCTTC
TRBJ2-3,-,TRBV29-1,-,CSVPGLPNTDTQYF,TGCAGCGTCCCGGGACTCCCCAACACAGATACGCAGTATTTT
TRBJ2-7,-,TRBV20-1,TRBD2,CSASFPGLAAQYF,TGCAGTGCTAGCTTCCCGGGACTAGCGGCGCAGTACTTC
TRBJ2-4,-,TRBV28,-,CASSSEDLDIQYF,TGTGCCAGCAGTTCCGAGGATTTGGACATTCAGTACTTC
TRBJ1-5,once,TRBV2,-,CASRVPGHDQPQHF,TGTGCCAGCAGAGTACCGGGACATGACCAGCCCCAGCATTTT
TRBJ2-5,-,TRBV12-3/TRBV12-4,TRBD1,CASSFSGTGVKTQYF,TGTGCCAGCAGTTTTTCCGGGACAGGGGTGAAGACCCAGTACTTC
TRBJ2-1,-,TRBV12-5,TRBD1,CASGPGQGRVVDEQFF,TGTGCTAGTGGTCCCGGACAGGGTAGGGTTGTGGATGAGCAGTTCTTC
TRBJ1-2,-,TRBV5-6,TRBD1,CASTVDRDGYTF,TGTGCCAGCACTGTAGACAGGGACGGCTACACCTTC
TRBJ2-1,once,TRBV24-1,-,CATGGWDNEQFF,TGTGCCACTGGGGGCTGGGACAATGAGCAGTTCTTC
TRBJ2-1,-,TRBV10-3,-,CAISESGADNEQFF,TGTGCCATCAGTGAGTCAGGGGCAGACAATGAGCAGTTCTTC
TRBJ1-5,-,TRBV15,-,CATSRDNAQPQHF,TGTGCCACCAGCAGAGATAATGCTCAGCCCCAGCATTTT
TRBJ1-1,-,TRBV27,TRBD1,CASSDLNRDSVTEAFF,TGTGCCAGCAGTGACCTAAACCGGGACAGTGTCACTGAAGCTTTCTTT
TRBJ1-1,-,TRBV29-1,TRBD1,CSVSSGGRDTEAFF,TGCAGCGTCTCTTCAGGGGGAAGGGACACTGAAGCTTTCTTT
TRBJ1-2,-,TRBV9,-,CASSVGGIAYGYTF,TGTGCCAGCAGCGTAGGAGGCATCGCCTATGGCTACACCTTC
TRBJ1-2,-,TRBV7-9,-,CASSWQDYGYTF,TGTGCCAGCAGCTGGCAAGACTATGGCTACACCTTC
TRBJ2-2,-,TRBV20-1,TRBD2,CSANPAGRTGELFF,TGCAGTGCTAACCCAGCGGGGCGCACCGGGGAGCTGTTTTTT
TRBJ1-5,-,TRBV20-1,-,CSARDRRGAQPQHF,TGCAGTGCTAGAGATAGAAGAGGGGCCCAGCCCCAGCATTTT
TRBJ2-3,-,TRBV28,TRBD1,CASSPGTGGALDTQYF,TGTGCCAGCAGTCCCGGGACAGGGGGCGCATTAGATACGCAGTATTTT
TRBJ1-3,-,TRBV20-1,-,CSASTPGNTIYF,TGCAGTGCTAGTACCCCTGGAAACACCATATATTTT
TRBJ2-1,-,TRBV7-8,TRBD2,CASSPLTSAGEQFF,TGTGCCAGCAGCCCCTTGACTAGCGCCGGTGAGCAGTTCTTC
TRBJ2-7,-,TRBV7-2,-,CASSSGRTSYEQYF,TGTGCCAGCAGCTCGGGCCGAACCTCCTACGAGCAGTACTTC
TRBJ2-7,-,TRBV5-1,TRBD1,CASSFGQASSYEQYF,TGCGCCAGCAGCTTTGGACAGGCAAGTTCCTACGAGCAGTACTTC
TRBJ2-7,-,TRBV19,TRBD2,CASSTSTSVGYEQYF,TGTGCCAGTAGTACCTCAACTAGCGTAGGCTACGAGCAGTACTTC
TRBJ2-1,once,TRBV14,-,CASSLRVRYNEQFF,TGTGCCAGCAGCCTCAGGGTACGCTACAATGAGCAGTTCTTC
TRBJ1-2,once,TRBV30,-,CAWSASSSQGYTF,TGTGCCTGGAGTGCTAGTTCATCACAGGGCTACACCTTC
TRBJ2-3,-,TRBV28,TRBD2,CASSLARTSGSADTQYF,TGTGCCAGCAGCCTTGCCCGGACTAGCGGGAGCGCAGATACGCAGTATTTT
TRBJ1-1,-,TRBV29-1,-,CSVNSGYGLGNTEAFF,TGCAGCGTTAATTCAGGGTATGGTCTAGGAAACACTGAAGCTTTCTTT
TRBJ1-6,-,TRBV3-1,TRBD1,CASSPGQGRNSPLHF,TGTGCCAGCAGCCCTGGACAGGGGCGTAATTCACCCCTCCACTTT
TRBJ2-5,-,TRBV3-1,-,CASRMVGQQETQYF,TGTGCCAGCCGTATGGTAGGGCAGCAAGAGACCCAGTACTTC
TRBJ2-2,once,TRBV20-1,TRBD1,CSARTGLNTGELFF,TGCAGTGCCCGGACAGGGTTGAACACCGGGGAGCTGTTTTTT
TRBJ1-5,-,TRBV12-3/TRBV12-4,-,CASSFRGGSRRIPQHF,TGTGCCAGCAGTTTTCGTGGAGGGTCAAGGAGGATCCCCCAGCATTTT
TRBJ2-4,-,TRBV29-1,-,CSAGISNGNIQYF,TGCAGCGCCGGGATCTCGAACGGGAACATTCAGTACTTC
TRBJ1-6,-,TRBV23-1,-,CASSQRAGENSPLHF,TGCGCCAGCAGTCAACGCGCAGGAGAAAATTCACCCCTCCACTTT
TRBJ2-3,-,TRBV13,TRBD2,CASSAGTSRTDTQYF,TGTGCCAGCAGCGCCGGGACTAGCCGCACAGATACGCAGTATTTT
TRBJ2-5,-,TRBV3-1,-,CASSQGREETQYF,TGTGCCAGCTCACAGGGAAGGGAAGAGACCCAGTACTTC
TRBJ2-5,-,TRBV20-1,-,CSARDQGGAETQYF,TGCAGTGCTAGAGATCAGGGGGGAGCAGAGACCCAGTACTTC